This T cell receptor beta chain was recovered during a study of shared clonotypes between healthy human individuals. Study findings and constraints: Clonotype sharing among the donors was expected to vary with sequencing depth. Apart from blood, nothing was sampled; tissue repertoires likely differ. Relative to memory subsets, naive subsets generally showed larger estimated richness.

To note about this clone: Its specificity is not known.

Naive CD8 isolation took CD45RO-negative cells positively selected for CCR7 and excluded terminally differentiated effector memory CD45RA+ cells. Repertoires were generated with immunoSEQ multiplex PCR, while TCRdb's copy carries only in-frame clones and drops some. The table records about 820,000 clones, approximately 92% of them present only once. With V trimmed by 4 bases and J by 2 bases, 6 bases remained unmatched. Germline CDR1 MNHNY, CDR2 SVGAGI (reference sequence). The CDR3 extends over 15 amino acids. The clonotype was recovered from a man aged 25 to 40 in good health. Sequenced input: naive CD8+ T cells sorted from blood. The chain carries TRBV6-6 and TRBJ2-7, with 9 bases that match TRBD1. CDR3 region: CASSSPDRGAYEQYF. CDR3 DNA: TGTGCCAGCAGTTCACCGGACAGGGGAGCCTACGAGCAGTACTTC.